Below, one T cell receptor (beta chain) is given with its context. Its antigen is not known. This specimen belongs to a study of liver allograft versus peripheral blood T cells. Study-level background: Repertoires of T cell receptors in transplanted livers were compared with recipients' peripheral blood repertoires.

Unmatched junction bases numbered 2, after V lost 2 bases and J lost 2 bases. Germline loops: CDR1 GTSNPN, CDR2 SVGIG (reference sequence). CDR3 length equals 14 residues. TCRdb redid the calling of the reads with MiXCR, one entry per CDR3 protein. This table holds some 4,000 distinct CDR3 sequences, approximately 15% found once. Findings of the study overall: There were reportedly differences between T cell receptor repertoires inside liver allografts and those in peripheral blood.

The gene calls are TRBV30 and TRBJ1-4, with 7 bases aligning to TRBD1. This clonotype was sampled from a human patient who had a liver transplant. Some T cells may be the graft donor's. The CDR3 loop is CAWSPRGTNEKLFF. CDR3 nucleotide sequence: TGTGCCTGGAGTCCCAGGGGGACTAATGAAAAACTGTTTTTT.